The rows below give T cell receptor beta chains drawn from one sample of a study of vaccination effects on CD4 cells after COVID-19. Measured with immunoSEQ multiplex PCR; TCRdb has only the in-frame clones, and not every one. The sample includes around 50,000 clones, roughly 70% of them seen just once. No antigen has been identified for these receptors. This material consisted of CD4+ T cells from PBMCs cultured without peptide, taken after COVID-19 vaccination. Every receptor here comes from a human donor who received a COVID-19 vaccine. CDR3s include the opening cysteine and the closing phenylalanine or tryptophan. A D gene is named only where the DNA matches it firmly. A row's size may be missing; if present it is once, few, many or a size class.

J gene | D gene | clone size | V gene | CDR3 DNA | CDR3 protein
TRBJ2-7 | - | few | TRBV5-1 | TGCGCCAGCAGCACCTACCCGGACACAAGTTACGAGCAGTACTTC | CASSTYPDTSYEQYF
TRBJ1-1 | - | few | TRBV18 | TGTGCCAGCTCACCCTACAACACTGAAGCTTTCTTT | CASSPYNTEAFF
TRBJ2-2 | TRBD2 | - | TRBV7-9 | TGTGCCAGCAGCTCGACAAGACTAGCGGGAGGGCCTCGGGGCGGGGAGCTGTTTTTT | CASSSTRLAGGPRGGELFF
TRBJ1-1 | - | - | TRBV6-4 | TGTGCCAGCAGTGACGTCCCCCTCAGCGATCGGGCTTTCTTT | CASSDVPLSDRAFF
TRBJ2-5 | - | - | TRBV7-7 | TGTGCCAGCAGCACCGGACGGAGGTACCAAGAGACCCAGTACTTC | CASSTGRRYQETQYF
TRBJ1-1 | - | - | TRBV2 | TGTGCCAGCAGACCTCCCGGGAAGGGGGACACTGAAGCTTTCTTT | CASRPPGKGDTEAFF
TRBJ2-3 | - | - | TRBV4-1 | TGCGCCAGCAGCCAAGCCCCGGGTCCCCCAGATACGCAGTATTTT | CASSQAPGPPDTQYF
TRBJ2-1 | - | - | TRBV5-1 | TGCGCCAGCAGCTTTCAGGGGGGGCACAATGAGCAGTTCTTC | CASSFQGGHNEQFF
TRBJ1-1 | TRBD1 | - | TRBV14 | TGTGCCAGCAGCCAAGCTTGGACAGGGAAAGCTTTCTTT | CASSQAWTGKAFF
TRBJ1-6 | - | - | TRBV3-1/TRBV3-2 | TGTGCCAGCAGCGAACACAATTCACCCCTCCACTTT | CASSEHNSPLHF
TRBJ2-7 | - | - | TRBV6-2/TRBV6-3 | TGTGCCAGCAGTTATCAGGGTCGCGAGCAGTACTTC | CASSYQGREQYF
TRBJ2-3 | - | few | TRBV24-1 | TGTGCCACCGGTACGCCCCCCGGGGATACGCAGTATTTT | CATGTPPGDTQYF
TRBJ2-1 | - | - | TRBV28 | TGTGCCAGCAGAGGTGGCAGGTACAATGAGCAGTTCTTC | CASRGGRYNEQFF
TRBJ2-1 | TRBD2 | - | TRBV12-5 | TGTGCTAGTGGTTCTAGCGGGAGGGTTTACAATGAGCAGTTCTTC | CASGSSGRVYNEQFF
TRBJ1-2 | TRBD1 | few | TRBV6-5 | TGTGCCAGCAGCAACTGGGACAGTAACTATGGCTACACCTTC | CASSNWDSNYGYTF
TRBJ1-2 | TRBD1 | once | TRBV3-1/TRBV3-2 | TGTGCCAGCAGTCAAACCGGGACAGAGTATGGCTACACCTTC | CASSQTGTEYGYTF
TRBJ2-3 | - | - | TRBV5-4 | TGTGCCAGCAGCTTCTTAGCGGAAAGCACAGATACGCAGTATTTT | CASSFLAESTDTQYF
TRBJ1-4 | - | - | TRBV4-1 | TGCGCCAGCAGCCAAGGGGGGGGGAATGAAAAACTGTTTTTT | CASSQGGGNEKLFF
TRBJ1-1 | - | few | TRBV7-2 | TGTGCCAGCAGCTTAAACCGCGGGGACACTGAAGCTTTCTTT | CASSLNRGDTEAFF
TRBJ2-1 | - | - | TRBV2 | TGTGCCAGCACTCTATACAATGAGCAGTTCTTC | CASTLYNEQFF
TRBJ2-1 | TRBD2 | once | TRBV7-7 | TGTGCCAGCAGCCCACTCCTACCGGGAGGAGGGCTAAATGAGCAGTTCTTC | CASSPLLPGGGLNEQFF
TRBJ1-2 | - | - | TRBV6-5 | TGTGCCAGCAGCCTAACGTTTATGGAAGGCGGGGGCTACACCTTC | CASSLTFMEGGGYTF
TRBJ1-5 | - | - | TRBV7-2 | TGTGCCAGCAGCTCCCCCGGGGGGGTCAGGGTAAATCAGCCCCAGCATTTT | CASSSPGGVRVNQPQHF
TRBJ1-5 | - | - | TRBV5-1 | TGCGCCAGCAGCTTGACACCGCATAATCAGCCCCAGCATTTT | CASSLTPHNQPQHF
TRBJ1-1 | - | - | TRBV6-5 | TGTGCCAGCAGTTTAGGACGCATGAACACTGAAGCTTTCTTT | CASSLGRMNTEAFF
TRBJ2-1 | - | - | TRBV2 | TGTGCCAGCAGCTGGACAGCCCTCTCCTACAATGAGCAGTTCTTC | CASSWTALSYNEQFF
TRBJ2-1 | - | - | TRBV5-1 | TGCGCCAGCAGCTTTAGTGCGGGGTTTGGGGGCAATGAGCAGTTCTTC | CASSFSAGFGGNEQFF
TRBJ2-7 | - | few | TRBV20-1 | TGCAGTGCCCCGACTCCCTACGAGCAGTACTTC | CSAPTPYEQYF
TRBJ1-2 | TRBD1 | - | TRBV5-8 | TGTGCCAGCAGCAGGGGGGACAGGGCTAACTATGGCTACACCTTC | CASSRGDRANYGYTF
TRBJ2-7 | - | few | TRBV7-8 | TGTGCCAGCAGCCCACTAACCTACGAGCAGTACTTC | CASSPLTYEQYF
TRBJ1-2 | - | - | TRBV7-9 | TGTGCCAGCAGCTTGCTTGACACTGCCTATGGCTACACCTTC | CASSLLDTAYGYTF
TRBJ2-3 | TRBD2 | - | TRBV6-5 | TGTGCCAGCAGAAGCGGGGCAGATACGCAGTATTTT | CASRSGADTQYF
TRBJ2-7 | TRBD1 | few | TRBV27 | TGTGCCAGCAGTCCCTGGGACAGATCGTACGAAGGGCAGTACTTC | CASSPWDRSYEGQYF
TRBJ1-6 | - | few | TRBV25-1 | TGTGCCAGCAGCAATCCAAACGGGGGACGTAATTCACCCCTCCACTTT | CASSNPNGGRNSPLHF
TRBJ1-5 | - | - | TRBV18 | TGTGCCAGCTCACCAGGGGGGAGCAATCAGCCCCAGCATTTT | CASSPGGSNQPQHF
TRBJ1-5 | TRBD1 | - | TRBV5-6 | TGTGCCAGCAGCCGCCTTAAGGACAGGATTGGTCAGCCCCAGCATTTT | CASSRLKDRIGQPQHF
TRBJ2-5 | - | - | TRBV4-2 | TGTGCCAGCAGCCAAGATAGGCGGGTCATGGGTCGGGAGACCCAGTACTTC | CASSQDRRVMGRETQYF
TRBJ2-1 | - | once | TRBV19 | TGTGCCAGCCGATGGGGGGGCCGGAGGAATGAGCAGTTCTTC | CASRWGGRRNEQFF
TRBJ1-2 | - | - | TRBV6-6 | TGTGCCAGCGGCGAGGGTAACTATGGCTACACCTTC | CASGEGNYGYTF
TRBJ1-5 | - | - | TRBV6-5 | TGTGCCAGCAGTTTTGGAGGGGGTCAGCCCCAGCATTTT | CASSFGGGQPQHF
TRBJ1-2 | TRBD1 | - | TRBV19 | TGTGCCAGTAGTAGCGCGACAGGGACTAACTATGGCTACACCTTC | CASSSATGTNYGYTF
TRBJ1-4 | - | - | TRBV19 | TGTGCCAGTAGTGAATACCGGGACGATCAAGAAAAACTGTTTTTT | CASSEYRDDQEKLFF
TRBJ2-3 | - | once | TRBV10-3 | TGTGCCATTAAGGGGGGTACGACAGATACGCAGTATTTT | CAIKGGTTDTQYF
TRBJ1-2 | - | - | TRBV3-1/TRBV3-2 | TGTGCCAGCAGCCAAGTTATTAATGCGGGTTTGAATGGCTACACCTTC | CASSQVINAGLNGYTF
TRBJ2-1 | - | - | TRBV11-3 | TGTGCCAGCAGCTTAGAACAGGGAGGAGTAGACAATGAGCAGTTCTTC | CASSLEQGGVDNEQFF
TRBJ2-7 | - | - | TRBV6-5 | TGTGCCAGCAGTTACTCCCGACCCCGTTCTGGGGGCGAGCAGTACTTC | CASSYSRPRSGGEQYF
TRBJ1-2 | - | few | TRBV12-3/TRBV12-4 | TGTGCCAGCAGCCCTGCGGGCCCTCATGGCTACACCTTC | CASSPAGPHGYTF
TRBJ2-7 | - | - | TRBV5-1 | TGCGCCAGCAGCGTATATGGGGGGACTCACTACGAGCAGTACTTC | CASSVYGGTHYEQYF
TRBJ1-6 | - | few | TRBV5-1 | TGCGCCACCTCGGCGACTCCCTTAGATTCACCCCTCCACTTT | CATSATPLDSPLHF
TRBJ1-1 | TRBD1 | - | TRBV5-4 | TGTGCCAGCAGCTTGGAGGTGACAGGGGACACTGAAGCTTTCTTT | CASSLEVTGDTEAFF
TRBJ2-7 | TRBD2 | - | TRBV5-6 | TGTGCCAGCAGCGGGACCGGGACTAGTAGGTACGAGCAGTACTTC | CASSGTGTSRYEQYF
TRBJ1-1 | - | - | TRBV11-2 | TGTGCCAGCAGCGCCACAGGGTTGGGGGCTGAAGCTTTCTTT | CASSATGLGAEAFF
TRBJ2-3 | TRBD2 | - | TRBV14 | TGTGCCAGCAGCCCACTAGCGGGGGGGAGCACAGATACGCAGTATTTT | CASSPLAGGSTDTQYF
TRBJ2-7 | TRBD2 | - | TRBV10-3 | TGTGCCATCAGTGCGCGGGTTAGCGGGGGTGCCCTCTCCTACGAGCAGTACTTC | CAISARVSGGALSYEQYF
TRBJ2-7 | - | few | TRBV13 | TGTGCCAGCAGCCAAGTACAGCGCCCGAGCTCCTACGAGCAGTACTTC | CASSQVQRPSSYEQYF